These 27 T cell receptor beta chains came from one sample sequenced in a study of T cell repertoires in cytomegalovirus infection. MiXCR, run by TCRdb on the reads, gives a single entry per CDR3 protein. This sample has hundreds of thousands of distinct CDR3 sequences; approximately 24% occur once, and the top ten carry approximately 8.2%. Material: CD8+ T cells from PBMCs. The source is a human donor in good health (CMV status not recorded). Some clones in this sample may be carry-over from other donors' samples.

The CDR3 spells CASRAPGQPSNQPQHF. The DNA for the CDR3 is TGTGCCAGCAGAGCTCCGGGACAGCCTAGCAATCAGCCCCAGCATTTT. The chain is built from TRBV28 and TRBJ1-5; TRBD1 aligns across 7 bases. The junction had 8 bases not matched to a gene; V was cut back by 6 bases and J by 0 bases. The CDR3 sequence is 16 residues long. Per the germline V gene, CDR1 is MDHEN and CDR2 is SYDVKM. The full variable domain, completed using reference TRBV28 and TRBJ1-5, is DVKVTQSSRYLVKRTGEKVFLECVQDMDHENMFWYRQDPGLGLRLIYFSYDVKMKEKGDIPEGYSVSREKKERFSLILESASTNQTSMYLCASRAPGQPSNQPQHFGDGTRLSIL.

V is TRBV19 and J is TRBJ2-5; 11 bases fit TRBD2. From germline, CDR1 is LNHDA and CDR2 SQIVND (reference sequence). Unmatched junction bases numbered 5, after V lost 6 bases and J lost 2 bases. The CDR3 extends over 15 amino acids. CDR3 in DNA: TGTGCCAGTAGCCAAACTAGCGGGGGTCAAGAGACCCAGTACTTC. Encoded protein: CASSQTSGGQETQYF.

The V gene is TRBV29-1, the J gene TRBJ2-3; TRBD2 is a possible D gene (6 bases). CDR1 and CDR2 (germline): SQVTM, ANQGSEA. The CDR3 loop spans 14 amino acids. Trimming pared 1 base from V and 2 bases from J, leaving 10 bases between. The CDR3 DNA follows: TGCAGCGTTGAAGGGACGGGGGTCACAGATACGCAGTATTTT. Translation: CSVEGTGVTDTQYF.

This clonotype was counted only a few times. CDR3 sequence: CSARGTGTNTQYF. The CDR3 DNA reads TGCAGTGCTAGAGGGACAGGGACAAATACGCAGTATTTT. The chain combines TRBV20-1 with TRBJ2-3; 8 bases are shared with TRBD1. Germline values: CDR1 DFQATT, CDR2 SNEGSKA (reference sequence). V trimming: 1 base; J trimming: 7 bases; junction bases outside the gene matches: 4. The CDR3 loop spans 13 amino acids.

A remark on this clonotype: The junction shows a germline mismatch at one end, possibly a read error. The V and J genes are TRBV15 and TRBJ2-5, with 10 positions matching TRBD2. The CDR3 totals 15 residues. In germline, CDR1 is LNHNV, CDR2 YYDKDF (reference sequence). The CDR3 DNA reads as TGTGCCAGCAGCTCCTCGGGACTAGCGATCGAGACCCAGTACTTC. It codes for CASSSSGLAIETQYF.

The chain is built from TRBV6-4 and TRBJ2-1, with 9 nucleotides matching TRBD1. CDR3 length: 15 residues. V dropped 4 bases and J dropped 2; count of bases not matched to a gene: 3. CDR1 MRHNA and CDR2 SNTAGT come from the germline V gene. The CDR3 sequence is CASSAGQGPYNEQFF. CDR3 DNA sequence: TGTGCCAGCAGTGCGGGACAGGGTCCCTACAATGAGCAGTTCTTC.

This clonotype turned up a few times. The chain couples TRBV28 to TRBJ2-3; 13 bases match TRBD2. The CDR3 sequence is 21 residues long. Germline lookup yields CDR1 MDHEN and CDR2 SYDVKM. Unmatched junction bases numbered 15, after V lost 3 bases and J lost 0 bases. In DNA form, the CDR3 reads TGTGCCAGCAGTTTCCCCTCCTTACTAGCGGGGGGGCAGCCTAGCACAGATACGCAGTATTTT. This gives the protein CASSFPSLLAGGQPSTDTQYF.

DNA of the CDR3: TGCAGCGTTGAAGGAGGGACAGAAACGTACGAGCAGTACTTC. As protein: CSVEGGTETYEQYF. The chain uses TRBV29-1 and TRBJ2-7; TRBD1 matches 7 bases. CDR3 length equals 14 residues. Germline CDR1 is SQVTM and CDR2 is ANQGSEA. V gave up 1 base and J gave up 4 bases; unmatched junction bases: 7.

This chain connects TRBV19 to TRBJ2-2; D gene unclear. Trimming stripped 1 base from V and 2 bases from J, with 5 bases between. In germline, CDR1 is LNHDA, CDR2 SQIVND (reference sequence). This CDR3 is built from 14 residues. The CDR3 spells CASSIASNTGELFF. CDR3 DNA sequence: TGTGCCAGTAGTATAGCCAGCAACACCGGGGAGCTGTTTTTT.

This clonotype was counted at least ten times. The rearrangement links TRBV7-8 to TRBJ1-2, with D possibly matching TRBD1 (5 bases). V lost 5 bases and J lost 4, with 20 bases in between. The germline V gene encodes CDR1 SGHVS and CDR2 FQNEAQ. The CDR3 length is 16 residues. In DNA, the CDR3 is TGTGCCAGCAGCCCAGAGGGGCACGGCCTTGGCTATGGCTACACCTTC. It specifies CASSPEGHGLGYGYTF.

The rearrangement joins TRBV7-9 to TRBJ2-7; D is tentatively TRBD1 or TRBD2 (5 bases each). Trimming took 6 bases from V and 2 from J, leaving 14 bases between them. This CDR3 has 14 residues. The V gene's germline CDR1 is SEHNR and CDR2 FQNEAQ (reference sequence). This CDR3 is CASSRDEGTYEQYF. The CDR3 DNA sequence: TGTGCCAGCAGTCGAGACGAGGGGACCTACGAGCAGTACTTC.

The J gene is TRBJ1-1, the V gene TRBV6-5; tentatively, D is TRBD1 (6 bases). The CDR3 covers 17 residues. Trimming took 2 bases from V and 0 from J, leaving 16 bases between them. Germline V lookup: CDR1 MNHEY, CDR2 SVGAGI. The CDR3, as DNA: TGTGCCAGCAGTTACCTCCCAGGGGCCGTCATGAACACTGAAGCTTTCTTT. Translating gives CASSYLPGAVMNTEAFF.

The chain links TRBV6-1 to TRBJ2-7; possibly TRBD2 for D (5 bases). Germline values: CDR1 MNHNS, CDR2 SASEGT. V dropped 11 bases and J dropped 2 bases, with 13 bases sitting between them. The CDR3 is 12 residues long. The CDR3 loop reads CAVYGVAYEQYV. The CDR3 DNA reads TGTGCCGTCTACGGGGTCGCCTACGAGCAGTACGTC.

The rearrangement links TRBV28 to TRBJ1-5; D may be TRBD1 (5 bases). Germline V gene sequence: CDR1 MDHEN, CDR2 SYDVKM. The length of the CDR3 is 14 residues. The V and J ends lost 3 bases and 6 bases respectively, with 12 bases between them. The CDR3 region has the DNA TGTGCCAGCAGTTTTATCCAGGGTGTTCAGCCCCAGCATTTT. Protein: CASSFIQGVQPQHF. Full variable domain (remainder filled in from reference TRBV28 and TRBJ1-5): DVKVTQSSRYLVKRTGEKVFLECVQDMDHENMFWYRQDPGLGLRLIYFSYDVKMKEKGDIPEGYSVSREKKERFSLILESASTNQTSMYLCASSFIQGVQPQHFGDGTRLSIL.

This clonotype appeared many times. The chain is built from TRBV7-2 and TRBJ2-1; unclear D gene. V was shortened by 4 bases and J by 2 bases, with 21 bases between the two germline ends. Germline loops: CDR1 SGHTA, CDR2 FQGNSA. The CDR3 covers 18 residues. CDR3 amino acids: CASSSTPYGELTYNEQFF. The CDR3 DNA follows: TGTGCCAGCAGCTCCACTCCTTATGGGGAACTTACCTACAATGAGCAGTTCTTC. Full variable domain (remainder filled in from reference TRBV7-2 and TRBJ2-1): GAGVSQSPSNKVTEKGKDVELRCDPISGHTALYWYRQSLGQGLEFLIYFQGNSAPDKSGLPSDRFSAERTGGSVSTLTIQRTQQEDSAVYLCASSSTPYGELTYNEQFFGPGTRLTVL.

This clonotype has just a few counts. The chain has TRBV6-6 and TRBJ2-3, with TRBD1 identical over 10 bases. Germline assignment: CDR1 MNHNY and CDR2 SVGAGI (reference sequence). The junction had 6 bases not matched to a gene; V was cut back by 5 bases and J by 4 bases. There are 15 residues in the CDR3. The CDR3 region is CASSTVGQGSDTQYF. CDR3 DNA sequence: TGTGCCAGCAGTACCGTGGGACAGGGGTCAGATACGCAGTATTTT.

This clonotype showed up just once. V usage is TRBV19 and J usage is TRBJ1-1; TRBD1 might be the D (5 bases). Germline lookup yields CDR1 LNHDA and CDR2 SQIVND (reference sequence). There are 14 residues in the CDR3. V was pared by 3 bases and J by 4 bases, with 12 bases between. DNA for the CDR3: TGTGCCAGTAGTATGGGGGGGTCTGCCACTGAAGCTTTCTTT. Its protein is CASSMGGSATEAFF.

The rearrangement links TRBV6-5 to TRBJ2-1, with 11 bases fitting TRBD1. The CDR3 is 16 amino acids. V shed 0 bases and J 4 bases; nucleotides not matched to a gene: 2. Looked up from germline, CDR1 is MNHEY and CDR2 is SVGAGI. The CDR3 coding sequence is TGTGCCAGCAGTTACTCGGGGACAGGGGGATACAATGAGCAGTTCTTC. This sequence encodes CASSYSGTGGYNEQFF.

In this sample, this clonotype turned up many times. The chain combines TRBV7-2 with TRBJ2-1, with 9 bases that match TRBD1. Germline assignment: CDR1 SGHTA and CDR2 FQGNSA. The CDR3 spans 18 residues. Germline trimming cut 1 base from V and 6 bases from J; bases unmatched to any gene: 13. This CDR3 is CASSLGPGQGLFFNEQFF. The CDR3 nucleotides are TGTGCCAGCAGCTTAGGACCGGGACAGGGTCTATTTTTCAATGAGCAGTTCTTC.

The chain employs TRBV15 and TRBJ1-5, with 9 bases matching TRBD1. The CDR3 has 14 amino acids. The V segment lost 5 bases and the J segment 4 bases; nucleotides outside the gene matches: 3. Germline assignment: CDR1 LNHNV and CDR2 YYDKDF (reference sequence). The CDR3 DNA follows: TGTGCCACCAGCTACAGGGGGCAAAATCAGCCCCAGCATTTT. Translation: CATSYRGQNQPQHF.

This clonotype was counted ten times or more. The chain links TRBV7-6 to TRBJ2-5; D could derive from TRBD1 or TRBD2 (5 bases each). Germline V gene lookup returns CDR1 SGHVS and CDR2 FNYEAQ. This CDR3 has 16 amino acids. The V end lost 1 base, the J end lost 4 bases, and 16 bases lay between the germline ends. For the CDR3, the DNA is TGTGCCAGCAGCTTAGGGGGGTACTGGGCTGGAGAGACCCAGTACTTC. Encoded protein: CASSLGGYWAGETQYF.

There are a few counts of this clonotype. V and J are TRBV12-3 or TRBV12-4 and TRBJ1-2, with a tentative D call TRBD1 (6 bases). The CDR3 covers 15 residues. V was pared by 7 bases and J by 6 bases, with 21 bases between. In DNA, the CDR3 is TGTGCCAGCATCCTCGGGACACCCACTATTCATGGCTACACCTTC. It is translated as CASILGTPTIHGYTF.

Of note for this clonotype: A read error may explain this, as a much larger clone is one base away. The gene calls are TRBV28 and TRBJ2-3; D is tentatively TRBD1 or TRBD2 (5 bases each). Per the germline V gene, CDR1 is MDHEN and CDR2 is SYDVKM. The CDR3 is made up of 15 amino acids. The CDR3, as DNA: TGTGCCAGCAGTCTCGATGAGGGGAGCACATATACGCAGTATTTT. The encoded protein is CASSLDEGSTYTQYF. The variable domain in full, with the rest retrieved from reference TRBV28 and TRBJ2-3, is DVKVTQSSRYLVKRTGEKVFLECVQDMDHENMFWYRQDPGLGLRLIYFSYDVKMKEKGDIPEGYSVSREKKERFSLILESASTNQTSMYLCASSLDEGSTYTQYFGPGTRLTVL.

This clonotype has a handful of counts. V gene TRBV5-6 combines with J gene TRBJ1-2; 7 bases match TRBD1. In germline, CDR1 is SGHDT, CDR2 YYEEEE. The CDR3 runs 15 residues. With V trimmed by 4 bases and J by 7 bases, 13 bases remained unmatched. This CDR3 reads CASSPAPRQGGGYTF. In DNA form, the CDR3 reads TGTGCCAGCAGCCCGGCTCCACGACAGGGAGGTGGCTACACCTTC.

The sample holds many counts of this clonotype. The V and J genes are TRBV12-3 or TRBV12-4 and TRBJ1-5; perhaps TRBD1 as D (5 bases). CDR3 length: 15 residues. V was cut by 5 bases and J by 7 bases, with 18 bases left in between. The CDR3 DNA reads TGTGCCAGCAGTCCCCTGGGTTTGGGGGAGCAGCCCCAGCATTTT. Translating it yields CASSPLGLGEQPQHF.

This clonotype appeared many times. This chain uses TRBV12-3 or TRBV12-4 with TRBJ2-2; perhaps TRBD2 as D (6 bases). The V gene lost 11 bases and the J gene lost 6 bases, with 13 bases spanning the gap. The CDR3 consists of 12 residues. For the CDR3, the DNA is TGTGCCTCTCGGGAGCGCGCCGGGGAGCTGTTTTTT. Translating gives CASRERAGELFF.

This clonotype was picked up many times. The CDR3 DNA reads as TGCGCCAGCAGCCAACTACAGGGGGAAAGCACAGATACGCAGTATTTT. Amino acid sequence: CASSQLQGESTDTQYF. This chain uses TRBV4-1 with TRBJ2-3; 8 bases are shared with TRBD1. The V segment lost 2 bases and the J segment 0 bases; nucleotides outside the gene matches: 4. The CDR3 runs to 16 residues. CDR1 and CDR2 from the germline V gene are MGHRA and YSYEKL.